The 20 T cell receptor beta chains listed next were all sequenced from one sample in a study of PD-1 blockade in classical Hodgkin lymphoma. The time point was: newly diagnosed, previously untreated cHL patient sample. Researchers pulled CD8+ T cells out of thawed PBMCs using magnetic negative selection. Produced via immunoSEQ multiplex PCR; TCRdb's table is partial and in-frame only. The sample records some 21,000 clones, approximately 87% being singletons. The sequenced material came from CD8+ T cells from blood. These receptor sequences come from a human donor with classical Hodgkin lymphoma.

The chain uses TRBV6-5 and TRBJ2-7, with a possible D match to TRBD2 (6 bases). With 6 bases removed from V and 2 bases from J, the gap between germline ends came to 14 bases. CDR1 and CDR2 from the germline V gene are MNHEY and SVGAGI. The CDR3 covers 14 residues. CDR3 sequence reads: CASSHAAGPYEQYF. In DNA form, the CDR3 reads TGTGCCAGCAGCCACGCGGCGGGGCCCTACGAGCAGTACTTC.

This chain joins TRBV27 and TRBJ2-2; TRBD1 agrees at 7 bases. Trimming took 6 bases from V and 3 from J; bases not matched to a gene: 10. CDR3 length: 16 residues. Germline CDR1 and CDR2: MNHEY and SMNVEV (reference sequence). The DNA of the CDR3 is TGTGCCAGCAGAGCGTTTGAGGGGGCCTACACCGGGGAGCTGTTTTTT. This codes for CASRAFEGAYTGELFF.

The chain has TRBV10-2 and TRBJ1-3; D might be TRBD1 (5 bases). Germline assignment: CDR1 WSHSY and CDR2 SAAADI. V lost 8 bases, J lost 0 bases, and 17 bases lay in between. CDR3 length: 16 amino acids. The CDR3 DNA sequence: TGCGCCAGCGGGGGGGGTGCCTTTTTCTCTGGAAACACCATATATTTT. Translation: CASGGGAFFSGNTIYF.

A single count supports this clone. The V and J genes are TRBV5-8 and TRBJ1-5; TRBD1 matches at 11 bases. V lost 4 bases and J lost 4; bases outside the gene matches: 7. Germline V gene data show CDR1 as SGHTS and CDR2 as YDEGEE. CDR3 length: 16 residues. CDR3 sequence reads: CASSPRDRGWNQPQHF. CDR3 nucleotides: TGTGCCAGCAGCCCCCGGGACAGGGGGTGGAATCAGCCCCAGCATTTT. The variable domain in full, completed from reference TRBV5-8 and TRBJ1-5, reads EAGVTQSPTHLIKTRGQQATLRCSPISGHTSVYWYQQALGLGLQFLLWYDEGEERNRGNFPPRFSGRQFPNYSSELNVNALELEDSALYLCASSPRDRGWNQPQHFGDGTRLSIL.

The chain carries TRBV7-6 and TRBJ2-5; 15 bases are a match to TRBD2. Germline V gene data show CDR1 as SGHVS and CDR2 as FNYEAQ. The CDR3 is 18 amino acids. The V and J ends lost 5 bases and 5 bases, in that order; junction bases with no gene match: 12. The CDR3 here is CASSPGLAGGLHRETQYF. CDR3 in DNA: TGTGCCAGCAGCCCGGGACTAGCGGGGGGCTTACACCGGGAGACCCAGTACTTC.

The rearrangement links TRBV7-2 to TRBJ1-2; maybe TRBD1 (5 bases). Germline values: CDR1 SGHTA, CDR2 FQGNSA. The CDR3 runs 18 residues. Trimming pared 2 bases from V and 4 bases from J, leaving 23 bases between. The DNA of the CDR3 is TGTGCCAGCAGCTTATTAGGGAAGTCGCTGGCAGGGACCTATGGCTACACCTTC. Amino acid sequence: CASSLLGKSLAGTYGYTF.

The chain is built from TRBV29-1 and TRBJ2-7, with 8 bases that match TRBD2. Germline V lookup: CDR1 SQVTM, CDR2 ANQGSEA. Unmatched junction bases numbered 4, after V lost 3 bases and J lost 0 bases. The CDR3 contains 14 residues. The CDR3: CSVEVGTSSYEQYF. CDR3 DNA: TGCAGCGTTGAGGTCGGGACTAGCTCCTACGAGCAGTACTTC.

The V gene is TRBV18, the J gene TRBJ2-6, with D possibly being TRBD2 (6 bases). Trimming cost V 3 bases and J 1 base, with 13 bases left between them. Germline CDR1 reads KGHSH; CDR2 reads LQKENI. The length of the CDR3 is 17 residues. CDR3 loop: CASSPRLGGSGANVLTF. The CDR3 DNA follows: TGTGCCAGCTCACCGAGGCTCGGGGGTTCTGGGGCCAACGTCCTGACTTTC.

The chain links TRBV7-9 to TRBJ2-7, with TRBD2 as a possible D gene (5 bases). Germline V gene lookup returns CDR1 SEHNR and CDR2 FQNEAQ (reference sequence). The length of the CDR3 is 12 residues. V lost 5 bases and J lost 6, with 11 bases in between. CDR3 sequence (DNA): TGTGCCAGCAGCCCCCGGGCGGGCGAGCAGTACTTC. Protein: CASSPRAGEQYF.

The chain uses TRBV7-8 and TRBJ2-5, with 10 bases lining up with TRBD2. The CDR3 runs 15 residues. The germline V gene encodes CDR1 SGHVS and CDR2 FQNEAQ. V lost 3 bases and J lost 4; bases outside the gene matches: 5. CDR3 loop: CASSFSGGAGETQYF. CDR3 bases: TGTGCCAGCAGCTTCAGCGGGGGGGCCGGAGAGACCCAGTACTTC.

This chain joins TRBV19 and TRBJ1-4; D not resolved. Per the germline V gene, CDR1 is LNHDA and CDR2 is SQIVND (reference sequence). The V gene lost 5 bases and the J gene lost 1 base, with 11 bases spanning the gap. The CDR3 consists of 15 residues. The CDR3 DNA sequence: TGTGCCAGTAGTGCCCGTGAGTTAACTAATGAAAAACTGTTTTTT. Translated: CASSARELTNEKLFF. Together with reference TRBV19 and TRBJ1-4, the CDR3 gives the full variable domain: DGGITQSPKYLFRKEGQNVTLSCEQNLNHDAMYWYRQDPGQGLRLIYYSQIVNDFQKGDIAEGYSVSREKKESFPLTVTSAQKNPTAFYLCASSARELTNEKLFFGSGTQLSVL.

This clone has only a few counts. This chain uses TRBV7-9 with TRBJ1-5, with D tentatively TRBD1 (5 bases). This CDR3 has 17 amino acids. Trimming removed 0 bases from V and 0 bases from J, with 12 bases in between. Germline-derived CDR1 and CDR2 are SEHNR and FQNEAQ (reference sequence). The CDR3 coding sequence is TGTGCCAGCAGCTTAGCGAGGGCAGGGATTAGCAATCAGCCCCAGCATTTT. It translates to CASSLARAGISNQPQHF. The full variable domain, in which reference TRBV7-9 and TRBJ1-5 provide the parts outside the CDR3, is DTGVSQNPRHKITKRGQNVTFRCDPISEHNRLYWYRQTLGQGPEFLTYFQNEAQLEKSRLLSDRFSAERPKGSFSTLEIQRTEQGDSAMYLCASSLARAGISNQPQHFGDGTRLSIL.

Concerning this clone itself: Distinct nucleotide sequences in the sample also encode this CDR3. J is TRBJ1-1 and V is TRBV5-1, with 11 nucleotides matching TRBD1. Trimming took 5 bases from V and 4 from J; bases not matched to a gene: 10. Germline V lookup: CDR1 SGHRS, CDR2 YFSETQ. The CDR3 is 16 amino acids. Here the CDR3 reads CASRSGTGGEGTEAFF. The CDR3, as DNA: TGCGCCAGCAGATCCGGGACAGGGGGAGAGGGCACTGAAGCTTTCTTT.

V and J are TRBV4-1 and TRBJ2-3; no clear D. This CDR3 has 14 amino acids. The V gene lost 1 base and the J gene lost 7 bases, with 12 bases spanning the gap. Germline CDR1 and CDR2: MGHRA and YSYEKL. DNA for the CDR3: TGCGCCAGCAGCCAAGTTTCCGTGGAAAATACGCAGTATTTT. Translation: CASSQVSVENTQYF.

The chain employs TRBV5-6 and TRBJ1-2, with no clear D. V was clipped by 0 bases and J by 0 bases, with 9 bases between them. This CDR3 region has 15 residues. The germline V gene has CDR1 SGHDT and CDR2 YYEEEE. CDR3 nucleotide sequence: TGTGCCAGCAGCTTGGCGCCCCAAGCTAACTATGGCTACACCTTC. Amino acid sequence: CASSLAPQANYGYTF.

V and J are TRBV6-1 and TRBJ1-1; D may be TRBD1 (5 bases). Germline lookup yields CDR1 MNHNS and CDR2 SASEGT. This CDR3 has 15 residues. V was clipped by 2 bases and J by 4 bases, with 14 bases between them. CDR3 DNA sequence: TGTGCCAGCAGTGAACCCCCTGACAGCAGCACTGAAGCTTTCTTT. Encoded protein: CASSEPPDSSTEAFF.

This chain uses TRBV28 with TRBJ1-4, with D hard to call. Germline V lookup: CDR1 MDHEN, CDR2 SYDVKM. Trimming took off 3 bases at V and 5 bases at J, with 1 base between the two ends. The CDR3 covers 11 residues. CDR3 nucleotide sequence: TGTGCCAGCAGTTTCAATGAAAAACTGTTTTTT. It translates to CASSFNEKLFF.

The V and J genes are TRBV19 and TRBJ2-2, with D unresolved. Trimming took off 8 bases at V and 0 bases at J, with 13 bases between the two ends. Germline V gene sequence: CDR1 LNHDA, CDR2 SQIVND (reference sequence). The CDR3 is 15 residues long. The CDR3 protein is CASGIGSTNTGELFF. The DNA of the CDR3 is TGTGCCAGTGGGATTGGGTCTACGAACACCGGGGAGCTGTTTTTT.

The chain recombines TRBV7-7 with TRBJ2-2, with D hard to call. Germline V gene lookup returns CDR1 SSHAT and CDR2 FNYEAQ (reference sequence). Trimming stripped 1 base from V and 6 bases from J, with 9 bases between. The CDR3 extends over 14 amino acids. The CDR3 sequence is CASSLEVGAGELFF. DNA for the CDR3: TGTGCCAGCAGCTTAGAAGTTGGGGCCGGGGAGCTGTTTTTT.

This clone is a singleton in its sample. V and J are TRBV25-1 and TRBJ2-5, with 11 bases identical to TRBD2. The ends lost 5 bases at V and 2 bases at J; junction bases unmatched: 4. The CDR3 is 15 residues long. Germline loops: CDR1 MGHDK, CDR2 SYGVNS. As DNA, the CDR3 is TGTGCCAGCAGTCTTACTAGCGGGGGACAAGAGACCCAGTACTTC. Its protein is CASSLTSGGQETQYF.